This T cell receptor (beta chain) was captured by sequencing in a study of T cells in Graves' hyperthyroidism and ophthalmopathy. Background on the study: Peripheral blood sampling occurred at initial diagnosis, before any treatment.

This clonotype was seen more than once but under ten times. Each person with ophthalmopathy scored at least 3 on the Clinical Activity Score, reached NOSPECS grade 4 or higher, and had been ill under 3 months. Patients were excluded for uncontrolled infection, other autoimmune disease, pregnancy or lactation. This CDR3 comprises 15 residues. Germline V CDR1 and CDR2: DFQATT, SNEGSKA (reference sequence). The V gene end was trimmed by 3 bases and the J gene end by 3 bases; junction bases not matched to a gene: 9. Amplified TCR beta CDR3 regions came from RNA transcripts. The HTBI primer set drove a first-round RT-PCR of the TCR CDR3. Via MiXCR, TCRdb re-called the multiplex PCR reads, giving one row per CDR3 protein. The sample has approximately 380,000 distinct CDR3 sequences; roughly 18% are singletons.

The TCR comes from a man younger than 35 with Graves' ophthalmopathy. The chain is built from TRBV20-1 and TRBJ2-7; 9 bases match TRBD2. Source material: blood. The CDR3 nucleotides read TGCAGTGCTAGGATTACCAGGCGGGGGGGCTACGAGCAGTACTTC. As protein: CSARITRRGGYEQYF.